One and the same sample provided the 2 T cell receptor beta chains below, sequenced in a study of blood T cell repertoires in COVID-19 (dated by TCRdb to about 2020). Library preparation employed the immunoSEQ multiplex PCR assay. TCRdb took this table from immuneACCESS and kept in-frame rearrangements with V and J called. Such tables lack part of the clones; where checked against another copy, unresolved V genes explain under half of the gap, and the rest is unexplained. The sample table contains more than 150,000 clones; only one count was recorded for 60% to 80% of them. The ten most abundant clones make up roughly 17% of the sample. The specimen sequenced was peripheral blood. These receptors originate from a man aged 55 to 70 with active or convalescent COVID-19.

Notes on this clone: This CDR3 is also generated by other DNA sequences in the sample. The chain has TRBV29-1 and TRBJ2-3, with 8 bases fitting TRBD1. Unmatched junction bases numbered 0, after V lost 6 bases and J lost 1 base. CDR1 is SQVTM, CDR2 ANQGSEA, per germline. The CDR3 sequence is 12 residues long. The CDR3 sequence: CSVTGGTDTQYF. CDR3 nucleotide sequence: TGCAGCGTGACAGGGGGCACAGATACGCAGTATTTT.

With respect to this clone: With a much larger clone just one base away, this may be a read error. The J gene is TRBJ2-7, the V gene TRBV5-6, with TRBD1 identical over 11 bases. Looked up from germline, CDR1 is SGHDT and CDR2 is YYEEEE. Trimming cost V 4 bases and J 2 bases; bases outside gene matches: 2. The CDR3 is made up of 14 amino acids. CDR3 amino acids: CASSRGQGAYEQYF. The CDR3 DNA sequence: TGTGCCAGCAGCCGGGGACAGGGGGCCTACGAGCAGTACTTC.